This TCR beta chain was sequenced during a study of cytomegalovirus exposure and HLA in healthy donors (dated by TCRdb to about 2017). Regarding the study in general: According to a later analysis, one platform produced both the roughly 130 validation repertoires and the roughly 640 repertoires of the first cohort. The study aimed to test whether cataloging public T cell receptors could reveal signatures of past pathogen exposure. A separate validation cohort of 100 to 150 different subjects was used in addition to the roughly 720-subject first cohort. The study combined high-throughput TCR immunosequencing, statistical association of individual TCRs with disease status, and machine learning to predict cytomegalovirus infection status. Broad study findings and their caveats: In vitro tests confirmed that three of the cytomegalovirus-associated TCR beta chains recognize cytomegalovirus antigens. The classifier was reported to diagnose cytomegalovirus status with high specificity and sensitivity in both the original cohort and the validation cohort. The study listed 164 TCR beta chains as associated with cytomegalovirus. Across donors, most TCR sequences were observed very rarely, whereas some public TCRs were present in many individuals. The authors suggested that the approach could potentially be extended to other disease states and immunological phenotypes. In a later analysis, TCRs clustered in the first cohort were found to also tend to co-occur in the roughly 130 validation repertoires, with approximately 95% of cluster scores above 0. A later analysis had no HLA typing for the validation cohort, so co-occurrence there was scored across all 110 or so repertoires.

The donors belonged to the validation cohort of 120 subjects, which was separate from the roughly 700-subject first cohort. The CDR3 measures 13 amino acids from cysteine to phenylalanine. Just the 39-base CDR3 DNA is kept, in frame starting at base 1. As encoded in the germline V gene, CDR1 is MNHEY while CDR2 is SVGAGI. The germline V and J ends show losses of 6 bases and 11 bases respectively, and no gene match explains 10 bases of the junction. Library prep was done by the immunoSEQ multiplex PCR assay. The paper's processing steps were these. A statistical classification framework was developed to diagnose cytomegalovirus status using the catalog of TCR beta chain sequences. Sourced from immuneACCESS, this table was stored by TCRdb with only in-frame sequences that have V and J called. A share of the clones is absent; for the studies checked, an unresolved V gene accounts for under half, and the remainder has no known explanation. V, J and clone size reflect that table, while D and trimming were determined from the DNA. Recorded for this sample are about 310,000 clones; roughly 87% of them occurred a single time. The ten largest make up around 0.88% of the sample.

To note about this clone: This clone's antigen is unknown. Within one base of it there is no much larger clone, and no base qualities were kept.

The sequence links TRBV6-5 to TRBJ1-1; 9 junctional bases match TRBD1. Input material: PBMCs. This receptor was identified in a man aged 25-40 years in good health and CMV-seronegative. The sequenced DNA is TGTGCCAGCAGGGAACAGGGGGCGCTTGCTGCTTTCTTT. Its protein reads: CASREQGALAAFF.